The source of this T cell receptor (beta chain) is a study of CD4 T cells in relation to SARS-CoV-2 and coronaviruses. Trimming shortened V by 2 bases and J by 4 bases, and 15 bases separated the two germline ends. From germline, CDR1 is LNHDA and CDR2 SQIVND (reference sequence). The CDR3 has 15 residues. The unexposed donors gave CD4+ T cells in 2011-2018, prior to COVID-19. Study-wide findings and caveats: Monoreactive clones expanded significantly more to SARS-CoV-2 than crossreactive clones did. Pre-pandemic and post-infection samples never came from the same donor. According to naive versus memory sequencing, detected responses are memory recall, not newly primed.

On this clone itself: Its target is unknown.

Generated by immunoSEQ multiplex PCR, the TCRdb table keeps only in-frame clones and is missing some. The top ten clones hold 0.13% to 0.15% of a sample with around 69,000 clones, 94% of them seen once. The V gene is TRBV19, the J gene TRBJ2-7; tentatively, D is TRBD1 or TRBD2 (5 bases each). The clonotype comes from a human donor in good health. The sequencing sample was made of naive CD4+ T cells from PBMCs. Subset in this sample: naive CD4+ T cells isolated by negative enrichment. CDR3 in amino acids: CASSISRTGAYEQYF. The CDR3 DNA sequence: TGTGCCAGTAGTATAAGCAGGACCGGGGCTTACGAGCAGTACTTC.